Below, 8 T cell receptor beta chains from the same sample are listed, as sequenced in a study of OX40 agonist ivuxolimab in advanced cancers. Using immunoSEQ multiplex PCR, the repertoire was profiled, and TCRdb retains in-frame clones only, with some absent. The sample carries roughly 60,000 clones, about 88% recorded once. The source material was CD4+ or CD8+ T cells sorted from blood, sampled in a trial of the OX40 agonist ivuxolimab. The receptors originated from an adult with an advanced solid tumor such as melanoma, head and neck, liver or kidney cancer.

This chain links TRBV7-2 with TRBJ1-4; the D gene is possibly TRBD1 (6 bases). Trimming shortened V by 2 bases and J by 8 bases, and 15 bases separated the two germline ends. This CDR3 is 15 amino acids long. CDR1 SGHTA and CDR2 FQGNSA come from the germline V gene. In DNA, the CDR3 is TGTGCCAGCAGCTTAAGTGGCCAGGGGTGGGAAAAACTGTTTTTT. Encoded protein: CASSLSGQGWEKLFF.

The rearrangement uses TRBV28 and TRBJ1-2; a possible D gene is TRBD1 (6 bases). The CDR3 sequence is 14 residues long. V shed 4 bases and J shed 2 bases, with 11 bases lying between them. Germline lookup yields CDR1 MDHEN and CDR2 SYDVKM. CDR3 region: CASSYRDSNYGYTF. The DNA for the CDR3 is TGTGCCAGCAGTTACAGGGATAGCAACTATGGCTACACCTTC.

This chain joins TRBV6-1 and TRBJ2-1, with 15 bases identical to TRBD2. Germline V gene data show CDR1 as MNHNS and CDR2 as SASEGT. Unmatched junction bases numbered 8, after V lost 8 bases and J lost 9 bases. CDR3 length equals 15 residues. The CDR3 protein is CASGFPGLAGGEQFF. CDR3 DNA sequence: TGTGCCAGCGGTTTTCCGGGACTAGCGGGGGGTGAGCAGTTCTTC.

The rearrangement joins TRBV28 to TRBJ1-1; no clear D. The CDR3 is 12 residues long. V lost 6 bases and J 6 bases, leaving 11 bases between the germline ends. Germline values: CDR1 MDHEN, CDR2 SYDVKM. This CDR3 is CASSPRVPEAFF. The CDR3 bases are TGTGCCAGCAGCCCAAGGGTCCCTGAAGCTTTCTTT.

This clone has only one observation. This rearrangement joins TRBV7-8 to TRBJ1-1; TRBD1 matches 8 bases. The V and J ends lost 3 bases and 5 bases, in that order; junction bases with no gene match: 5. CDR1 and CDR2 from the germline V gene are SGHVS and FQNEAQ. The CDR3 extends over 14 amino acids. The CDR3 is CASSFGQGRTEAFF. The CDR3 nucleotides read TGTGCCAGCAGCTTTGGACAGGGTAGGACTGAAGCTTTCTTT.

The sample holds a few counts of this clone. The sample carries other DNA sequences with the same CDR3. V and J are TRBV29-1 and TRBJ1-1; D gene uncertain. Germline lookup yields CDR1 SQVTM and CDR2 ANQGSEA. The CDR3 spans 12 residues. V was trimmed by 6 bases and J by 4 bases, leaving 12 bases between them. The DNA of the CDR3 is TGCAGCGTACGGACGGGCGCCACTGAAGCTTTCTTT. Translating it yields CSVRTGATEAFF.

The table lists this clone with a count of one. The CDR3 DNA follows: TGTGCCAGCAGCTGGACCGGGGGGGCCTTCGAGACCCAGTACTTC. This sequence encodes CASSWTGGAFETQYF. The rearrangement joins TRBV5-6 to TRBJ2-5; 8 bases are shared with TRBD2. CDR3 size: 15 residues. J lost 5 bases, V lost 3 bases, and 9 bases had no gene match. Germline V gene lookup returns CDR1 SGHDT and CDR2 YYEEEE.

Remarks on this clone: Germline is not matched at one junction end, which may reflect a read error. The chain joins TRBV6-5 to TRBJ2-1, with a tentative D call TRBD2 (6 bases). CDR1 and CDR2 (germline): MNHEY, SVGAGI. CDR3 size: 11 residues. CDR3 bases: TGTGCCAGCAGTGAAGGGCCGCGGGAAGTCTTC. It codes for CASSEGPREVF.